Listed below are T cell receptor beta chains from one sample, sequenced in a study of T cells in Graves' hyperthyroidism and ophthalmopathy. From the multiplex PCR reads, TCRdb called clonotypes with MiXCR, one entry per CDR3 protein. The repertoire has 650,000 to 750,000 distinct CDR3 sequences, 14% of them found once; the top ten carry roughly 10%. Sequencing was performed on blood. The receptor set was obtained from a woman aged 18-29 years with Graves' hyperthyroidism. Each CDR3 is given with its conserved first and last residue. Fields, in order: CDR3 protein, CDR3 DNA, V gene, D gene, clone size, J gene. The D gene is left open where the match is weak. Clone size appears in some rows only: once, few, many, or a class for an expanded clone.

cdr3_aa: CSARAPGALSGQPQHF
cdr3_nt: TGCAGTGCTAGAGCCCCAGGGGCACTTTCGGGTCAGCCCCAGCATTTT
v_call: TRBV20-1
d_call: NA
clone_size: few
j_call: TRBJ1-5

cdr3_aa: CASRPNVMNTEAFF
cdr3_nt: TGTGCCAGCAGACCAAATGTCATGAACACTGAAGCTTTCTTT
v_call: TRBV27
d_call: NA
clone_size: NA
j_call: TRBJ1-1

cdr3_aa: CASSVTSKKRGEQFF
cdr3_nt: TGTGCCAGCAGTGTTACTAGCAAAAAACGGGGTGAGCAGTTCTTC
v_call: TRBV2
d_call: NA
clone_size: NA
j_call: TRBJ2-1

cdr3_aa: CASSLTGEDEKLFF
cdr3_nt: TGTGCCAGCTCATTGACAGGGGAAGATGAAAAACTGTTTTTT
v_call: TRBV9
d_call: TRBD1
clone_size: NA
j_call: TRBJ1-4

cdr3_aa: CASSLMKPGTTGELFF
cdr3_nt: TGCGCCAGCAGCTTAATGAAACCCGGAACCACCGGGGAGCTGTTTTTT
v_call: TRBV5-1
d_call: NA
clone_size: NA
j_call: TRBJ2-2

cdr3_aa: CASSFLPSSYNEQFF
cdr3_nt: TGTGCCAGCAGCTTCCTCCCGAGCTCCTACAATGAGCAGTTCTTC
v_call: TRBV7-8
d_call: NA
clone_size: many
j_call: TRBJ2-1

cdr3_aa: CASSEAPGHLREQYF
cdr3_nt: TGTGCCAGCAGTGAAGCGCCGGGACACCTTCGCGAGCAGTACTTC
v_call: TRBV2
d_call: NA
clone_size: few
j_call: TRBJ2-7

cdr3_aa: CASSAAGTGLNTEAFF
cdr3_nt: TGTGCCAGCAGTGCAGCCGGGACAGGACTCAACACTGAAGCTTTCTTT
v_call: TRBV28
d_call: TRBD1
clone_size: NA
j_call: TRBJ1-1

cdr3_aa: CASSENVGGQPQHF
cdr3_nt: TGTGCCAGCAGTGAAAATGTAGGTGGACAGCCCCAGCATTTT
v_call: TRBV6-1
d_call: NA
clone_size: many
j_call: TRBJ1-5

cdr3_aa: CASRAPGLGAYEQYF
cdr3_nt: TGTGCCAGCAGAGCACCAGGATTAGGGGCCTACGAGCAGTACTTC
v_call: TRBV28
d_call: NA
clone_size: NA
j_call: TRBJ2-7

cdr3_aa: CASSEFSRGGEQFF
cdr3_nt: TGTGCCAGCAGTGAATTTAGTAGGGGTGGTGAGCAGTTCTTC
v_call: TRBV2
d_call: NA
clone_size: many
j_call: TRBJ2-1

cdr3_aa: CASYQREVRDGYGYTF
cdr3_nt: TGTGCCAGCTACCAACGGGAAGTACGGGACGGCTATGGCTACACCTTC
v_call: TRBV7-2
d_call: NA
clone_size: many
j_call: TRBJ1-2

cdr3_aa: CSASSTRTSGDYEQYF
cdr3_nt: TGCAGTGCTAGTTCTACCCGGACTAGCGGGGACTACGAGCAGTACTTC
v_call: TRBV20-1
d_call: TRBD2
clone_size: NA
j_call: TRBJ2-7

cdr3_aa: CASSSSKATDEKLFF
cdr3_nt: TGTGCCAGCAGTTCCTCGAAGGCGACGGATGAAAAACTGTTTTTT
v_call: TRBV28
d_call: NA
clone_size: NA
j_call: TRBJ1-4

cdr3_aa: CSARLPNRGAYEQYF
cdr3_nt: TGCAGTGCTAGACTCCCGAACAGGGGGGCCTACGAGCAGTACTTC
v_call: TRBV20-1
d_call: TRBD1
clone_size: NA
j_call: TRBJ2-7

cdr3_aa: CASSEGRPHGYTF
cdr3_nt: TGTGCCAGCAGTGAAGGTCGGCCTCATGGCTACACCTTC
v_call: TRBV6-1
d_call: NA
clone_size: NA
j_call: TRBJ1-2

cdr3_aa: CASSLFLWGTGAYEQYF
cdr3_nt: TGTGCCAGCAGTTTATTTTTATGGGGGACAGGGGCATACGAGCAGTACTTC
v_call: TRBV28
d_call: TRBD1
clone_size: many
j_call: TRBJ2-7

cdr3_aa: CSARDRGLSTEAFF
cdr3_nt: TGCAGCGCTCGGGACAGGGGGCTAAGCACTGAAGCTTTCTTT
v_call: TRBV29-1
d_call: TRBD1
clone_size: many
j_call: TRBJ1-1

cdr3_aa: CASKHGGRGLTDTQYF
cdr3_nt: TGTGCCTCCAAGCATGGGGGGAGAGGGCTCACAGATACGCAGTATTTT
v_call: TRBV19
d_call: NA
clone_size: few
j_call: TRBJ2-3

cdr3_aa: CASSHGTSGALLYEQFF
cdr3_nt: TGTGCCAGCAGTCACGGGACTAGCGGGGCTCTCCTCTATGAGCAGTTCTTC
v_call: TRBV6-1
d_call: TRBD2
clone_size: NA
j_call: TRBJ2-1

cdr3_aa: CSVTEGPLYEQYF
cdr3_nt: TGCAGCGTTACTGAGGGTCCGCTGTACGAGCAGTACTTC
v_call: TRBV29-1
d_call: NA
clone_size: NA
j_call: TRBJ2-7

cdr3_aa: CSASGQGGLYGYTF
cdr3_nt: TGCAGTGCTAGCGGACAGGGAGGGCTATATGGCTACACCTTC
v_call: TRBV20-1
d_call: TRBD1
clone_size: NA
j_call: TRBJ1-2

cdr3_aa: CASSLAGLAGRLDTQYF
cdr3_nt: TGTGCCAGCAGCTTAGCGGGACTAGCGGGGAGACTAGATACGCAGTATTTT
v_call: TRBV7-9
d_call: TRBD2
clone_size: many
j_call: TRBJ2-3

cdr3_aa: CASSPGLAEYEQYF
cdr3_nt: TGTGCCAGCAGCCCGGGACTAGCGGAATACGAGCAGTACTTC
v_call: TRBV6-2/TRBV6-3
d_call: TRBD2
clone_size: many
j_call: TRBJ2-7

cdr3_aa: CASRDRGTEAFF
cdr3_nt: TGTGCCAGCCGGGACAGGGGTACTGAAGCTTTCTTT
v_call: TRBV6-1
d_call: TRBD1
clone_size: NA
j_call: TRBJ1-1

cdr3_aa: CASSLASGLTYEQYF
cdr3_nt: TGTGCCAGCAGTTTAGCTAGCGGGTTAACCTACGAGCAGTACTTC
v_call: TRBV3-1
d_call: TRBD2
clone_size: few
j_call: TRBJ2-7

cdr3_aa: CANTWRGTGAYEQYF
cdr3_nt: TGTGCCAACACCTGGAGAGGGACAGGGGCCTACGAGCAGTACTTC
v_call: TRBV28
d_call: TRBD1
clone_size: NA
j_call: TRBJ2-7

cdr3_aa: CASIRNSGLANPSSYEQYF
cdr3_nt: TGTGCCAGCATTCGTAACTCGGGACTAGCGAACCCGAGCTCCTACGAGCAGTACTTC
v_call: TRBV28
d_call: TRBD2
clone_size: NA
j_call: TRBJ2-7

cdr3_aa: CASSQGAGNSYEQYF
cdr3_nt: TGTGCCAGCTCCCAGGGGGCAGGGAACTCCTACGAGCAGTACTTC
v_call: TRBV18
d_call: TRBD1
clone_size: NA
j_call: TRBJ2-7

cdr3_aa: CSARHTDTQYF
cdr3_nt: TGCAGTGCTAGACACACAGATACGCAGTATTTT
v_call: TRBV20-1
d_call: NA
clone_size: many
j_call: TRBJ2-3

cdr3_aa: CASSSLPQGDGYTF
cdr3_nt: TGTGCCAGCAGTTCCCTCCCACAGGGGGATGGCTACACCTTC
v_call: TRBV28
d_call: TRBD1
clone_size: few
j_call: TRBJ1-2

cdr3_aa: CASSPELAEETQYF
cdr3_nt: TGTGCCAGCAGCCCAGAACTAGCGGAAGAGACCCAGTACTTC
v_call: TRBV7-9
d_call: TRBD2
clone_size: many
j_call: TRBJ2-5

cdr3_aa: CASSPLKPKGTYEQYF
cdr3_nt: TGTGCCAGCAGTCCCCTTAAACCTAAGGGAACCTACGAGCAGTACTTC
v_call: TRBV28
d_call: NA
clone_size: many
j_call: TRBJ2-7

cdr3_aa: CASSHDLGAIGTQYF
cdr3_nt: TGTGCCAGCAGCCACGACCTAGGGGCGATTGGTACGCAGTATTTT
v_call: TRBV16
d_call: NA
clone_size: few
j_call: TRBJ2-3

cdr3_aa: CASTPGGNSYEQYF
cdr3_nt: TGTGCCAGTACCCCGGGCGGAAACTCCTACGAGCAGTACTTC
v_call: TRBV19
d_call: NA
clone_size: few
j_call: TRBJ2-7

cdr3_aa: CASRGGVLGFGQYF
cdr3_nt: TGTGCCAGCAGAGGGGGCGTGCTGGGTTTTGGGCAGTACTTC
v_call: TRBV2
d_call: TRBD1
clone_size: many
j_call: TRBJ2-7

cdr3_aa: CASSGLTPTDNEQFF
cdr3_nt: TGTGCCAGCAGCGGGCTAACACCGACGGACAATGAGCAGTTCTTC
v_call: TRBV5-5
d_call: NA
clone_size: many
j_call: TRBJ2-1

cdr3_aa: CSARARGRTYEQYF
cdr3_nt: TGCAGTGCTAGAGCCCGTGGACGGACCTACGAGCAGTACTTC
v_call: TRBV20-1
d_call: NA
clone_size: many
j_call: TRBJ2-7

cdr3_aa: CASIQGNQPQHF
cdr3_nt: TGTGCCAGCATACAGGGCAATCAGCCCCAGCATTTT
v_call: TRBV6-2/TRBV6-3
d_call: NA
clone_size: NA
j_call: TRBJ1-5

cdr3_aa: CASSSPTGEGYYEQYF
cdr3_nt: TGTGCCAGCAGTTCTCCTACAGGGGAGGGTTACTACGAGCAGTACTTC
v_call: TRBV28
d_call: NA
clone_size: few
j_call: TRBJ2-7

cdr3_aa: CASSSLAGRGNEQFF
cdr3_nt: TGTGCCAGCAGCTCCTTAGCGGGAAGGGGCAATGAGCAGTTCTTC
v_call: TRBV11-2
d_call: TRBD2
clone_size: many
j_call: TRBJ2-1

cdr3_aa: CSAWTAGKDQETQYF
cdr3_nt: TGCAGTGCTTGGACCGCGGGGAAGGATCAAGAGACCCAGTACTTC
v_call: TRBV20-1
d_call: NA
clone_size: many
j_call: TRBJ2-5

cdr3_aa: CASGHLAGGIDEQYF
cdr3_nt: TGTGCCAGCGGCCATCTAGCGGGAGGGATCGACGAGCAGTACTTC
v_call: TRBV7-2
d_call: TRBD2
clone_size: many
j_call: TRBJ2-7

cdr3_aa: CASSLGLAGVTDTQYF
cdr3_nt: TGTGCCAGCAGCCTTGGACTAGCGGGAGTAACAGATACGCAGTATTTT
v_call: TRBV13
d_call: TRBD2
clone_size: many
j_call: TRBJ2-3

cdr3_aa: CASSLNTRDTEAFF
cdr3_nt: TGTGCCAGCAGCTTGAATACCCGGGACACTGAAGCTTTCTTT
v_call: TRBV5-6
d_call: NA
clone_size: few
j_call: TRBJ1-1

cdr3_aa: CASSEGTRKETQYF
cdr3_nt: TGTGCCAGCAGCGAAGGGACTAGGAAAGAGACCCAGTACTTC
v_call: TRBV9
d_call: TRBD2
clone_size: NA
j_call: TRBJ2-5

cdr3_aa: CASSQRGPVPQHF
cdr3_nt: TGCGCCAGCAGCCAAAGGGGGCCTGTGCCCCAGCATTTT
v_call: TRBV4-1
d_call: TRBD1
clone_size: few
j_call: TRBJ1-5